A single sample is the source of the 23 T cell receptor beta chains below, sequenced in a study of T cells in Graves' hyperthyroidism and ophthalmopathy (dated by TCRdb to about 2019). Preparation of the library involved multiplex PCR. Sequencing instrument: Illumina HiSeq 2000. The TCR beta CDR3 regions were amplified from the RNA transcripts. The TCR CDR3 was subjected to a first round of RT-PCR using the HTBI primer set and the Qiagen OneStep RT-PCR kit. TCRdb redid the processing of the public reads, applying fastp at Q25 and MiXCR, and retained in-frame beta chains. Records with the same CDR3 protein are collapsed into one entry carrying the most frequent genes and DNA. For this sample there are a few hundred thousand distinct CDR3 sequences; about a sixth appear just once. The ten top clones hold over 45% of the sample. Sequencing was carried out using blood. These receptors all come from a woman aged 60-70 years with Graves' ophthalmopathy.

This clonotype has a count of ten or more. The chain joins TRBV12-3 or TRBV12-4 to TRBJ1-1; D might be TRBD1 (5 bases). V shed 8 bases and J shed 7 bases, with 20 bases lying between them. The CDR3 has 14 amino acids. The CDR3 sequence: CASSFTGRGGEAFF. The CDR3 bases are TGTGCCAGCTCCTTCACGGGCCGGGGCGGTGAAGCTTTCTTT.

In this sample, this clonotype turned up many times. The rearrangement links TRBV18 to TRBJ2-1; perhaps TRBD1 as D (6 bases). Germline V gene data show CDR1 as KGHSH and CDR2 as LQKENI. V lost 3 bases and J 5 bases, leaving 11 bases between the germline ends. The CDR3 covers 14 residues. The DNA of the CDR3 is TGTGCCAGCTCACCTCGGGACACAGACAATGAGCAGTTCTTC. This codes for CASSPRDTDNEQFF.

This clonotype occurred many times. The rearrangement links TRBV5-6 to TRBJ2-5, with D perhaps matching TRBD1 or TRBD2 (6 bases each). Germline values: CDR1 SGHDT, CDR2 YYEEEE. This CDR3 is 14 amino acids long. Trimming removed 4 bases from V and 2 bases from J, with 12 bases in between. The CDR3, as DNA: TGTGCCAGCAGCCCCTCGGGGGCACAAGAGACCCAGTACTTC. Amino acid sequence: CASSPSGAQETQYF.

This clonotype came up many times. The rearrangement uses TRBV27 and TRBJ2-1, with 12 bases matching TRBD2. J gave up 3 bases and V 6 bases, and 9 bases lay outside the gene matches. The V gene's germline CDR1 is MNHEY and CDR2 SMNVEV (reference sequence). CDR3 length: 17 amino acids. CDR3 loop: CASSLRTSGIRYNEQFF. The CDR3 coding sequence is TGTGCCAGCAGCCTACGGACTAGCGGGATCCGCTACAATGAGCAGTTCTTC.

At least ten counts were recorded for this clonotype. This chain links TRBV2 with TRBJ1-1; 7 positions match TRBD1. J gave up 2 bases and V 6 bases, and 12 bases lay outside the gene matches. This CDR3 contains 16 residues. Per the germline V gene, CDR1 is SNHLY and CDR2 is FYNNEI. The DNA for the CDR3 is TGTGCCAGCAGGAAGGGGGCTCGGGGGGAAAACACTGAAGCTTTCTTT. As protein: CASRKGARGENTEAFF.

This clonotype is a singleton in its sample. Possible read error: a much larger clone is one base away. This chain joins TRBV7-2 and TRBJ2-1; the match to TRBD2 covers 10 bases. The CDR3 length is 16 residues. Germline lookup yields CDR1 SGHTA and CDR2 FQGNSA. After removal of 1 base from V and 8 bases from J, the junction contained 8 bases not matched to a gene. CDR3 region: CASSLESSGRPYEQFF. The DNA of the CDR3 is TGTGCCAGCAGCTTAGAATCTAGCGGGAGACCCTATGAGCAGTTCTTC. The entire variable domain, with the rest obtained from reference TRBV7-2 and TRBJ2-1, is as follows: GAGVSQSPSNKVTEKGKDVELRCDPISGHTALYWYRQSLGQGLEFLIYFQGNSAPDKSGLPSDRFSAERTGGSVSTLTIQRTQQEDSAVYLCASSLESSGRPYEQFFGPGTRLTVL.

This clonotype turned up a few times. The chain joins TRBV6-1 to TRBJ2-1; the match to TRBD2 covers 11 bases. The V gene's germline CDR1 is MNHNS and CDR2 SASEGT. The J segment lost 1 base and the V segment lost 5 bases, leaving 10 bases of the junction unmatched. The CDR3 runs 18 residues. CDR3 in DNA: TGTGCCAGCAGTTATGGGGCTAGCGGGAGGCGGTCCTACAATGAGCAGTTCTTC. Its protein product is CASSYGASGRRSYNEQFF.

CDR3 coding DNA: TGCGCCAGCAGCTCTCCGGGGGTGGAGACCCAGTACTTC. Its protein is CASSSPGVETQYF. This chain links TRBV5-1 with TRBJ2-5, with D maybe TRBD2 (6 bases). Germline lookup yields CDR1 SGHRS and CDR2 YFSETQ. The CDR3 is 13 amino acids. Trimming cost V 3 bases and J 5 bases, with 11 bases left between them.

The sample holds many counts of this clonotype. CDR3 nucleotide sequence: TGTGCCAGCAGTTTCACAAGGGCCGAGACCCAGTACTTC. It specifies CASSFTRAETQYF. The chain employs TRBV12-3 or TRBV12-4 and TRBJ2-5; no definite D call. V shed 3 bases and J shed 5 bases, with 10 bases lying between them. This CDR3 has 13 amino acids.

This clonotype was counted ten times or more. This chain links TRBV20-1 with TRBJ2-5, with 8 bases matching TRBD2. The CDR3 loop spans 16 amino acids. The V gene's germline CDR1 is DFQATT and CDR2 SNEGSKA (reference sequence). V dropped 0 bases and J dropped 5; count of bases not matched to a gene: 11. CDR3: CSARDGNGGAGETQYF. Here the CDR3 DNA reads TGCAGTGCTAGAGATGGGAACGGGGGGGCCGGTGAGACCCAGTACTTC.

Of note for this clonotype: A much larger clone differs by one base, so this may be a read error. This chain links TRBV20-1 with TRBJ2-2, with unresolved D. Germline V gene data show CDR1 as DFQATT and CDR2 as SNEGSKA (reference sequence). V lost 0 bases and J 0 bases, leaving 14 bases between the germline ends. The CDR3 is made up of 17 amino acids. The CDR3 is CSARDLRHGANTGELFF. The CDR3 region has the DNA TGCAGTGCTAGAGATTTGAGGCATGGCGCGAACACCGGGGAGCTGTTTTTT.

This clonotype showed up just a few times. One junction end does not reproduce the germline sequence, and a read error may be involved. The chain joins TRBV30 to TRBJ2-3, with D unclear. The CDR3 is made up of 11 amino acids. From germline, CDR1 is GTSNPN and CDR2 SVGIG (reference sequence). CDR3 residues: CAWTGTDTQYF. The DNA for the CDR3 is TGTGCCTGGACAGGTACAGATACGCAATATTTT. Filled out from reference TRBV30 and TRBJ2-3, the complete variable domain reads SQTIHQWPATLVQPVGSPLSLECTVEGTSNPNLYWYRQAAGRGLQLLFYSVGIGQISSEVPQNLSASRPQDRQFILSSKKLLLSDSGFYLCAWTGTDTQYFGPGTRLTVL.

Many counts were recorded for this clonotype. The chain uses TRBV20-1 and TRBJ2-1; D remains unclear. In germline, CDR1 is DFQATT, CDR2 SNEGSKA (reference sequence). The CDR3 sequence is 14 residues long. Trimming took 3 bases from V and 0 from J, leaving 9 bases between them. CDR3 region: CSASNARSYNEQFF. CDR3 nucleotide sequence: TGCAGTGCTAGCAACGCCCGCTCCTACAATGAGCAGTTCTTC.

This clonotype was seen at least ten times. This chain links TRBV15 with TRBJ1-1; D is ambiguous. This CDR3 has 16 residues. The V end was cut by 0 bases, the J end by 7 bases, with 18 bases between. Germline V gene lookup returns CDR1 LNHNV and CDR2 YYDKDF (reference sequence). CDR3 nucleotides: TGTGCCACCAGCAGAGATCCATCCCCGCCGCAGAGTGAAGCTTTCTTT. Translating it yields CATSRDPSPPQSEAFF.

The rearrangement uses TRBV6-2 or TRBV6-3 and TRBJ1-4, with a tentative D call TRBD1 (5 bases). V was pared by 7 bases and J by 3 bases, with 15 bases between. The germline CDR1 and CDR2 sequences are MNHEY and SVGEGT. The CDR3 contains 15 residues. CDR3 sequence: CASIWGGDANEKLFF. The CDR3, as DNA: TGTGCCAGCATCTGGGGGGGGGACGCTAATGAAAAACTGTTTTTT.

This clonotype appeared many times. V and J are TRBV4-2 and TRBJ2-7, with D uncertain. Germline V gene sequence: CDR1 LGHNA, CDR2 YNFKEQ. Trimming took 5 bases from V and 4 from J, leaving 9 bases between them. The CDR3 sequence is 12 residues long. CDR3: CASSSPVYEQYF. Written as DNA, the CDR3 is TGTGCCAGCAGCTCCCCAGTATACGAGCAGTACTTC.

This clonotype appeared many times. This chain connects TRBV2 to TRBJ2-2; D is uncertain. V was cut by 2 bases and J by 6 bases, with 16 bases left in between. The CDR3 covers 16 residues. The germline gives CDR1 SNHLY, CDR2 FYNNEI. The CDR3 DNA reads TGTGCCAGCAGTGAATCGGTGTATTTGAGTTCCGGGGAGCTGTTTTTT. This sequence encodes CASSESVYLSSGELFF.

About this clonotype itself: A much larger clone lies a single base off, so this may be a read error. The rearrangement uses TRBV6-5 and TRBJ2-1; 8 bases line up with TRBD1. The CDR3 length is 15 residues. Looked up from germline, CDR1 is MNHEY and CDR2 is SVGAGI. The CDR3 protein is CASSSGQVSYNEQLF. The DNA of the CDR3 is TGTGCCAGCAGTTCGGGACAGGTATCCTACAATGAGCAGCTCTTC.

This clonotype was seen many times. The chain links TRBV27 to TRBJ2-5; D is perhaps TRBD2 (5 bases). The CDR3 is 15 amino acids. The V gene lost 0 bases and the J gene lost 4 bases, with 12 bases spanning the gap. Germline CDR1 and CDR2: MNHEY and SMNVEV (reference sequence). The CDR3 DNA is TGTGCCAGCAGTTTATCGCGGCTAGCCATAGAGACCCAGTACTTC. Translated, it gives CASSLSRLAIETQYF.

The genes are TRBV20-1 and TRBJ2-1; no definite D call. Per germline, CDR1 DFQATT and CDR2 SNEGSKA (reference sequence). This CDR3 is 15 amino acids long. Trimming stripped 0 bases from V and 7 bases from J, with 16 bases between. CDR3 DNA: TGCAGTGCTAGAGATTATGCCAGCAGCCAAAATGAGCAGTTCTTC. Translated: CSARDYASSQNEQFF.

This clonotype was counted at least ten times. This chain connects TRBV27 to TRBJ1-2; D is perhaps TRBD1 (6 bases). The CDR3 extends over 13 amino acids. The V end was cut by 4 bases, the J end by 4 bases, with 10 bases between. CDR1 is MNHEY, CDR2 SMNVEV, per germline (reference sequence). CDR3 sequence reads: CASSWRGTYGYTF. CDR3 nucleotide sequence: TGTGCCAGCAGTTGGAGGGGGACCTATGGCTACACCTTC.

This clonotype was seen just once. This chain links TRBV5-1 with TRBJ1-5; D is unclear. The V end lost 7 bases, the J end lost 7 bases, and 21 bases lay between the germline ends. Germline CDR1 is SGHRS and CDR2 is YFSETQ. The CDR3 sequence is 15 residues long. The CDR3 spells CASASTGGPNQPQHF. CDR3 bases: TGCGCCAGCGCCTCGACCGGCGGCCCAAACCAGCCCCAGCATTTT.

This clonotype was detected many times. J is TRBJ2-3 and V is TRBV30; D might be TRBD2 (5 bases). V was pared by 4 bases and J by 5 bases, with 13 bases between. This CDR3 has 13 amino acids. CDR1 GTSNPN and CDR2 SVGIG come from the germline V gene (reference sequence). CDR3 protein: CAWTGISRDTQYF. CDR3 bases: TGTGCCTGGACGGGAATCTCGAGAGATACGCAGTATTTT. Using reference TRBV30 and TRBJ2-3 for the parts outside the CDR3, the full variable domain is SQTIHQWPATLVQPVGSPLSLECTVEGTSNPNLYWYRQAAGRGLQLLFYSVGIGQISSEVPQNLSASRPQDRQFILSSKKLLLSDSGFYLCAWTGISRDTQYFGPGTRLTVL.